The source of this TCR beta chain is a study of cytomegalovirus exposure and HLA in healthy donors. Study results and limitations: An analysis that was carried out later associated 16,951 TCR beta sequences with HLA alleles at 0.05 false discovery rate. The investigators catalogued 164 TCR beta chains as cytomegalovirus-associated. In a later analysis, across HLA loci, associated TCR counts were highest for DRB1, lowest for HLA-C. An analysis was carried out later, and it reportedly showed fewer N-insertions in an Asian-associated ancestry cluster than the approximately 700-donor mean.

Details on this clone: Its antigen is not identified.

The PCR had 60 Vbeta and 13 Jbeta primers. Here immunoSEQ multiplex PCR was the method, and the copy in TCRdb shows in-frame clones only, minus some. The sample carries about 120,000 clones, around 80% recorded once. Trimming removed 3 bases at V and 4 bases at J, with 18 bases between. Germline V gives CDR1 MNHEY, CDR2 SMNVEV (reference sequence). This CDR3 comprises 16 residues. The chain recombines TRBV27 with TRBJ1-2, with D perhaps TRBD1 (5 bases). The sequence was obtained from a middle-aged woman in good health and CMV-seropositive. The specimen was PBMCs. This chain's CDR3 is CASSFQPRQSGYGYTF. In DNA, the CDR3 is TGTGCCAGCAGTTTTCAACCGCGACAGTCTGGCTATGGCTACACCTTC.